This T cell receptor (beta chain) was obtained from a study of T cells after yellow fever vaccination. Broader study findings: The booster saw the reappearance of most primary-vaccination clones (more than 95% CD4, about 88% CD8). FACS-sorted repertoires could harbor abundant contaminating bulk-population clonotypes.

Per germline, CDR1 SGHAT and CDR2 FQNNGV. The ends were cut back, 1 base at V and 4 bases at J, with 8 bases in the middle. The CDR3 covers 13 residues. TCRdb redid the calling of the 5' RACE reads with MiXCR, one entry per CDR3 protein. The data show roughly 340,000 distinct CDR3 sequences, 8.7% seen once. Comments on this clonotype: The antigen remains unidentified.

This TCR derives from a man between 18 and 35 years old who received the YFV17D yellow fever vaccine. The sample in question was PBMCs, obtained on the day of the first yellow fever vaccination. The V gene is TRBV11-2, the J gene TRBJ2-7, with unresolved D. In DNA, the CDR3 is TGTGCCAGCAGCTTAGGGTCCGATTACGAGCAGTACGTC. This translates into CASSLGSDYEQYV.